This TCR beta chain is drawn from a study of blood T cell repertoires in COVID-19. The CDR3 is 13 amino acids. The germline CDR1 and CDR2 sequences are MNHEY and SVGAGI. Trimming left V 8 bases short and J 2 bases short, with 10 bases between. Here immunoSEQ multiplex PCR was the method, and the copy in TCRdb shows in-frame clones only, minus some. The data contain over 250,000 clones, 88% of them seen just once; the ten biggest clones take up around 0.92%. The participants were between roughly 18 and 100 years old and came from about two dozen US areas. Participants had their cohort set by participant-reported clinical history.

Sequencing used PBMCs or T cells enriched from blood (not recorded which). The genes are TRBV6-5 and TRBJ2-1; weak D call: TRBD2 (5 bases). This TCR came from a woman in her twenties or thirties who had recovered from COVID-19. The CDR3 nucleotides read TGTGCCAGCTCCCAGCGGACCTACAATGAGCAGTTCTTC. It specifies CASSQRTYNEQFF.